This TCR beta chain was obtained from a study of cytomegalovirus exposure and HLA in healthy donors. Study-wide results and caveats: Cytomegalovirus-associated TCR beta chains were listed, numbering 150 to 200. In vitro data verified three CMV-associated chains as specific for CMV antigens. The TCR clusters that emerged in the first cohort tended, a later analysis found, to co-occur in the 120 validation repertoires. Most TCR sequences proved rare, with some public TCRs found in many donors.

Sequenced by immunoSEQ multiplex PCR; TCRdb stores in-frame clones only, minus some. This table has over 110,000 clones, around 87% appearing once. The CDR3 is made up of 15 amino acids. V was pared by 6 bases and J by 3 bases, with 18 bases between. CDR1 MNHNS and CDR2 SASEGT come from the germline V gene. Remarks on this clone: What it binds is unknown.

The material sequenced was PBMCs. The source of this sequence is a young man in good health and CMV-seropositive. The chain combines TRBV6-1 with TRBJ2-7; D not certain. The CDR3 reads CASREFRGVIYEQYF. CDR3 nucleotides: TGTGCCAGCAGAGAATTTCGCGGAGTGATCTACGAGCAGTACTTC.